A single sample gave rise to the 6 T cell receptor beta chains below, sequenced in a study of blood T cells in healthy people across ages. Sample-barcoded 5' priming and a J-beta primer mix drove a second PCR of about 6 to 12 cycles. TCRdb re-called the 5' RACE reads through MiXCR, storing one row per CDR3 protein. The repertoire consists of about 800,000 distinct CDR3 sequences, with 20% to 30% occurring once and the leading ten covering 3% to 4.5%. The same specimen was also included in a second study, on T cells of mothers and their children.

The source material was blood. All receptors come from a boy aged 10-17 years in good health.

This clonotype was seen a handful of times. The genes are TRBV20-1 and TRBJ2-7; D may be TRBD1 (6 bases). The CDR3 consists of 13 residues. Germline V gene sequence: CDR1 DFQATT, CDR2 SNEGSKA (reference sequence). Between the trimmed V and J ends, which lost 5 bases and 1 base, there was a span of 12 bases. The CDR3 spells CSAGDRFSYEQYF. The CDR3 DNA is TGCAGTGCTGGCGACAGGTTTTCCTACGAGCAGTACTTC.

In this sample, this clonotype turned up once. The CDR3 region has the DNA TGTGCCAGCAGCTTAGTGATTGGGACAGGGGGCCAAGAGACCCAGTACTTC. Protein sequence: CASSLVIGTGGQETQYF. V is TRBV7-6 and J is TRBJ2-5, with 11 bases that match TRBD1. J gave up 1 base and V 1 base, and 5 bases lay outside the gene matches. There are 17 residues in the CDR3. The germline V gene has CDR1 SGHVS and CDR2 FNYEAQ.

The sample holds a few counts of this clonotype. This chain uses TRBV5-1 with TRBJ2-5; TRBD1 matches 12 bases. The J call may be mistaken, given a closer DNA end match to TRBJ2-7. Germline values: CDR1 SGHRS, CDR2 YFSETQ. The CDR3 has 16 amino acids. This CDR3 is CASSFYGTGGMDEQYF. CDR3 nucleotide sequence: TGCGCCAGCAGCTTCTACGGGACAGGGGGCATGGACGAGCAGTACTTC.

This clonotype appeared a few times. This sequence joins TRBV12-3 or TRBV12-4 and TRBJ2-2; 9 nucleotides match TRBD2. The CDR3 contains 16 residues. V lost 4 bases, J lost 7 bases, and 10 bases stayed unmatched. The CDR3 bases are TGTGCCAGCAGTTGGAGGACTAGCGAGGTGGGCGGGGAGCTGTTTTTT. This translates into CASSWRTSEVGGELFF.

The chain combines TRBV6-5 with TRBJ1-4, with D possibly being TRBD1 (6 bases). The CDR3 contains 17 residues. Trimming took off 2 bases at V and 0 bases at J, with 13 bases between the two ends. CDR1 is MNHEY and CDR2 is SVGAGI in the germline V gene. As DNA, the CDR3 is TGTGCCAGCAGTTACGGTCAGGGGCGCACAACTAATGAAAAACTGTTTTTT. The encoded protein is CASSYGQGRTTNEKLFF.

This chain links TRBV5-1 with TRBJ2-3, with 10 bases matching TRBD2. Trimming at V came to 4 bases and at J to 3 bases, leaving 8 bases not matched to a gene. CDR1 is SGHRS, CDR2 YFSETQ, per germline. The CDR3 runs to 16 residues. CDR3 residues: CASSLIAGGGTDTQYF. The CDR3 bases are TGCGCCAGCAGCCTAATAGCGGGAGGAGGGACAGATACGCAGTATTTT.